A selection of T cell receptor beta chains follows, all from one sample in a study of cytomegalovirus exposure and HLA in healthy donors. Some clones are missing from TCRdb's copy, which holds only in-frame ones; the method was immunoSEQ multiplex PCR. The profile shows hundreds of thousands of clones, 76% of them singletons. The sequencing input was PBMCs. The receptors stem from a man aged 18 to 29 in good health and CMV-seronegative. CDR3s include the opening cysteine and the closing phenylalanine or tryptophan. The D gene is left open where the match is weak. The listing skips clone size in some rows; elsewhere it reads once, few, many or a size class.

CDR3: CASSPPTSGRGNEQFF; DNA: TGTGCCAGCAGTCCTCCCACTAGCGGGAGGGGAAATGAGCAGTTCTTC; V: TRBV27; D: TRBD2; length: 16; size: .; J: TRBJ2-1
CDR3: CASSQLMGRDQETQYF; DNA: TGTGCCAGCAGCCAACTCATGGGGAGAGACCAAGAGACCCAGTACTTC; V: TRBV7-6; D: .; length: 16; size: .; J: TRBJ2-5
CDR3: CASTTGGFPGELFF; DNA: TGTGCCAGCACTACAGGGGGCTTTCCCGGGGAGCTGTTTTTT; V: TRBV28; D: TRBD1; length: 14; size: .; J: TRBJ2-2
CDR3: CASGLNTGGLNTGELFF; DNA: TGTGCTAGTGGTTTGAACACAGGGGGCCTTAACACCGGGGAGCTGTTTTTT; V: TRBV12-5; D: TRBD1; length: 17; size: .; J: TRBJ2-2
CDR3: CASSEDVSGRDEQYF; DNA: TGTGCCAGCAGTGAAGATGTAAGCGGGAGGGACGAGCAGTACTTC; V: TRBV2; D: TRBD2; length: 15; size: .; J: TRBJ2-7
CDR3: CASLGRLEAFF; DNA: TGTGCCAGCCTTGGCAGACTTGAAGCTTTCTTT; V: TRBV2; D: .; length: 11; size: .; J: TRBJ1-1
CDR3: CASSYLGPLGVYEQYF; DNA: TGTGCCAGCAGCTACCTTGGGCCACTCGGTGTCTACGAGCAGTACTTC; V: TRBV5-4; D: .; length: 16; size: few; J: TRBJ2-7
CDR3: CASRLTVDTEAFF; DNA: TGCGCCAGCAGACTCACAGTAGACACTGAAGCTTTCTTT; V: TRBV5-1; D: .; length: 13; size: once; J: TRBJ1-1
CDR3: CASTGQGAGQPQHF; DNA: TGTGCCAGCACCGGACAGGGGGCAGGGCAGCCCCAGCATTTT; V: TRBV2; D: TRBD1; length: 14; size: .; J: TRBJ1-5
CDR3: CASSFQTLSTSGSYEQYF; DNA: TGCGCCAGCAGCTTCCAGACCCTTTCGACTAGCGGTTCCTACGAGCAGTACTTC; V: TRBV5-1; D: TRBD2; length: 18; size: .; J: TRBJ2-7
CDR3: CAISAGKNTEAFF; DNA: TGTGCCATCAGTGCGGGAAAGAACACTGAAGCTTTCTTT; V: TRBV10-3; D: .; length: 13; size: .; J: TRBJ1-1
CDR3: CASEGDSYNEQFF; DNA: TGTGCCAGCGAAGGGGACAGTTACAATGAGCAGTTCTTC; V: TRBV6-1; D: TRBD1; length: 13; size: .; J: TRBJ2-1
CDR3: CASSTGQGPNYGYTF; DNA: TGTGCCAGTAGTACCGGACAGGGGCCTAACTATGGCTACACCTTC; V: TRBV19; D: TRBD1; length: 15; size: .; J: TRBJ1-2
CDR3: CASRYRSGEKLFF; DNA: TGTGCCAGTAGATACAGGTCAGGAGAAAAACTGTTTTTT; V: TRBV19; D: .; length: 13; size: .; J: TRBJ1-4
CDR3: CASSPLGSTEAFF; DNA: TGTGCCAGCAGCCCGCTCGGTTCCACTGAAGCTTTCTTT; V: TRBV7-9; D: .; length: 13; size: .; J: TRBJ1-1
CDR3: CSTWGTADNEQFF; DNA: TGCAGCACTTGGGGGACAGCCGACAATGAGCAGTTCTTC; V: TRBV29-1; D: TRBD1; length: 13; size: .; J: TRBJ2-1